These T cell receptor beta chains were read from a single sample in a study of blood T cell repertoires in COVID-19. Assay: immunoSEQ multiplex PCR; the TCRdb copy retains only in-frame clones and omits some. The sample has about 220,000 clones, around 87% seen once. Sequencing was done on a sample of PBMCs or T cells enriched from blood (not recorded which). Source of these receptors: a man aged 30 to 39 who had been exposed to COVID-19. Each CDR3 is given with its conserved first and last residue. D genes are given only for firm matches. Clone size, where shown, is once, few, many, or a class for clones that have expanded.

d_gene,j_gene,v_gene,abundance,CDR3nt,CDR3aa
TRBD2,TRBJ2-3,TRBV5-1,-,TGCGCCAGCAGCCCAAGGACTAGCGGTCGTTCTGGTACGCAGTATTTT,CASSPRTSGRSGTQYF
TRBD1,TRBJ2-1,TRBV12-3/TRBV12-4,-,TGTGCCACACTACAGGGGGGATACAATGAGCAGTTCTTC,CATLQGGYNEQFF
-,TRBJ2-7,TRBV18,-,TGTGCCAGTACGGACTTTACCTACGAGCAGTACTTC,CASTDFTYEQYF
TRBD2,TRBJ2-3,TRBV11-3,-,TGTGCCAGCAGCTTAACCTTTAGCGGGGGTAGCACAGATACGCAGTATTTT,CASSLTFSGGSTDTQYF
TRBD2,TRBJ2-3,TRBV24-1,many,TGTGCCACCAGTGAGGGGACTAGCGACGGCACAGATACGCAGTATTTT,CATSEGTSDGTDTQYF
-,TRBJ2-7,TRBV27,-,TGTGCCAGCAGTTTAGGCTCCACCTCCTACGAGCAGTACTTC,CASSLGSTSYEQYF
-,TRBJ2-1,TRBV9,-,TGTGCCAGCAGCGTAGAGCCGGCTATATCTGCAAGAGGGAATGAGCAGTTCTTC,CASSVEPAISARGNEQFF
-,TRBJ1-2,TRBV6-5,-,TGTGCCAGCAGCCTTCTTGGTCTAGCTCACTATGGCTACACCTTC,CASSLLGLAHYGYTF
-,TRBJ1-2,TRBV4-1,-,TGCGCCAGCAGCCAAGGACAAGGGAGGTTGTTGGGCTACACCTTC,CASSQGQGRLLGYTF
TRBD1,TRBJ1-2,TRBV7-2,-,TGTGCCAGCAGTTCTCCCGGACAGGGGGCTTATGGCTACACCTTC,CASSSPGQGAYGYTF
TRBD2,TRBJ2-1,TRBV19,-,TGTGCCAGTAGTCCACTAGCGGGGGACTTGAATGAGCAGTTCTTC,CASSPLAGDLNEQFF
TRBD1,TRBJ1-2,TRBV10-3,-,TGTGCCCACTCGTTCTCGGCAGGGGACAGCTATGGCTACACCTTC,CAHSFSAGDSYGYTF
TRBD1,TRBJ1-2,TRBV28,few,TGTGCCAGCAGTTCACAGGGGGCGAACGGCTACACCTTC,CASSSQGANGYTF
TRBD1,TRBJ2-1,TRBV7-8,-,TGTGCCAGCAGCCCTGGGACAGGGGGATATGAGCAGTTCTTC,CASSPGTGGYEQFF
-,TRBJ2-2,TRBV11-2,once,TGTGCCAGCAGCTTAGTAGGGGCCGGGGAGCTGTTTTTT,CASSLVGAGELFF
-,TRBJ1-6,TRBV2,-,TGTGCCAGCAGTGAGGGCAGGCCTAATTCACCCCTCCACTTT,CASSEGRPNSPLHF